The clone carrying this TCR beta chain was seen more than once but under ten times. What it binds is not known. A read error may account for a junction end that differs from germline. TCRbeta libraries were built with three rounds of nested PCR, modified from ARM-PCR. Using its own MiXCR run on the multiplex PCR reads, TCRdb lists one record per CDR3 protein. The sample holds roughly 66,000 distinct CDR3 sequences, less than 80% seen once. This sample was taken from a study of tumor and adjacent non-tumor tissue in lung cancer. Across the whole study: The cohort had approximately 13 adenocarcinoma, 2 squamous cell and 1 small cell patients. Whole-study results and caveats: TCR diversity was significantly greater in tumor than normal lung tissue. Tumor repertoires had a smaller top 100 clone share than normal lung.

RNA was extracted from bulk tissue without any cell sorting. Germline CDR1 MNHNS, CDR2 SASEGT. The CDR3 contains 16 residues. This TCR was sampled from a man aged 55 to 70 with non-small cell lung cancer. Input material: lung tumor tissue. J is TRBJ2-7 and V is TRBV6-1; 7 bases are a match to TRBD2. The CDR3 sequence is CVSSEAGVESSYEQYF. CDR3 nucleotides: TGTGTCAGCAGTGAGGCGGGAGTCGAAAGCTCCTACGAGCAGTACTTC.